The 27 T cell receptor beta chains below were found in one sample sequenced in a study of blood T cells in healthy people across ages. With a J-beta primer mix and a sample-barcoded 5' primer, a second PCR ran about 7 to 12 cycles. TCRdb reprocessed the 5' RACE reads via MiXCR and lists one record per CDR3 protein. The sample records over 1.5 million distinct CDR3 sequences, around half being singletons. Specimen: blood. These TCRs come from a woman aged 40 to 50 in good health.

The chain recombines TRBV12-3 or TRBV12-4 with TRBJ1-5, with D uncertain. With 6 bases removed from V and 2 bases from J, the gap between germline ends came to 8 bases. The CDR3 length is 13 residues. CDR3 nucleotide sequence: TGTGCCAGCAGGTGGGGTGGCAATCAGCCCCAGCATTTT. Residues: CASRWGGNQPQHF.

This clonotype was counted a single time. The chain uses TRBV4-3 and TRBJ2-1, with unresolved D. The CDR3 contains 13 residues. Trimming stripped 1 base from V and 9 bases from J, with 10 bases between. CDR1 is LGHNA and CDR2 is YSLEER in the germline V gene. Written as DNA, the CDR3 is TGCGCCAGCAGCCAAGTTTCCGCACGTGAGCAGTTCTTC. Protein sequence: CASSQVSAREQFF.

V and J are TRBV25-1 and TRBJ2-7; D unresolved. The V end was cut by 1 base, the J end by 4 bases, with 14 bases between. Looked up from germline, CDR1 is MGHDK and CDR2 is SYGVNS. CDR3 length: 15 amino acids. Here the CDR3 DNA reads TGTGCCAGCAGTGAATCGAGCCCCGTTGGTTACGAGCAGTACTTC. It translates to CASSESSPVGYEQYF.

The V and J genes are TRBV5-1 and TRBJ2-4; D is possibly TRBD2 (6 bases). The germline CDR1 and CDR2 sequences are SGHRS and YFSETQ. Trimming removed 1 base at V and 1 base at J, with 12 bases between. The CDR3 spans 16 residues. The CDR3 spells CASSLLEGRAKNIQYF. CDR3 coding DNA: TGCGCCAGCAGCTTGTTGGAAGGGAGGGCCAAAAACATTCAGTACTTC.

Worth noting for this clonotype: One end of the junction varies from germline; a read error may be responsible. V and J are TRBV5-1 and TRBJ1-2; D remains unclear. This CDR3 spans 13 amino acids. The V gene's germline CDR1 is SGHRS and CDR2 YFSETQ. The CDR3 spells CASNLGHRFGYTF. The CDR3 region has the DNA TGCGCCAGCAACTTGGGTCACCGGTTTGGCTACACCTTC.

The chain links TRBV20-1 to TRBJ2-3; 9 nucleotides match TRBD1. Germline CDR1 DFQATT, CDR2 SNEGSKA (reference sequence). This CDR3 has 15 amino acids. The junction had 10 bases not matched to a gene; V was cut back by 3 bases and J by 6 bases. CDR3 sequence reads: CSASPGTGSVDTQYF. The CDR3 region has the DNA TGCAGTGCTAGCCCCGGGACAGGGTCTGTGGATACGCAGTATTTT.

The genes are TRBV2 and TRBJ2-5; D remains unclear. This CDR3 comprises 13 residues. The V end lost 1 base, the J end lost 3 bases, and 6 bases lay between the germline ends. Germline loops: CDR1 SNHLY, CDR2 FYNNEI. As DNA, the CDR3 is TGTGCCAGCAGTGAAGTCGTGGAAGAGACCCAGTACTTC. Translation: CASSEVVEETQYF.

DNA for the CDR3: TGCAGTGCTAGAGCATCGACAGGGCAAGAGACCCAGTACTTC. It yields the protein CSARASTGQETQYF. The gene calls are TRBV20-1 and TRBJ2-5, with 7 positions matching TRBD1. CDR1 and CDR2 (germline): DFQATT, SNEGSKA (reference sequence). The CDR3 is 14 amino acids. V gave up 1 base and J gave up 2 bases; unmatched junction bases: 4.

This clonotype was seen a few times. V and J are TRBV4-1 and TRBJ2-3; weak D call: TRBD2 (5 bases). Germline-derived CDR1 and CDR2 are MGHRA and YSYEKL. There are 16 residues in the CDR3. Trimming cost V 0 bases and J 2 bases, with 12 bases left between them. CDR3 bases: TGCGCCAGCAGCCAAGAAGTGGCGGACTCCACAGATACGCAGTATTTT. Protein product: CASSQEVADSTDTQYF.

V and J are TRBV6-5 and TRBJ1-4; D is uncertain. From germline, CDR1 is MNHEY and CDR2 SVGAGI. Trimming removed 2 bases from V and 4 bases from J, with 11 bases in between. The CDR3 contains 15 residues. CDR3 sequence: CASSYRGYGNEKLFF. In nucleotides, the CDR3 is TGTGCCAGCAGTTACCGAGGATACGGTAATGAAAAACTGTTTTTT.

A few counts support this clonotype. This chain joins TRBV28 and TRBJ2-5; 10 bases are shared with TRBD1. J lost 4 bases, V lost 4 bases, and 9 bases had no gene match. The CDR3 contains 16 residues. The germline V gene encodes CDR1 MDHEN and CDR2 SYDVKM. CDR3 in amino acids: CASSWEMRDRGETQYF. DNA for the CDR3: TGTGCCAGCAGTTGGGAGATGCGGGACAGGGGAGAGACCCAGTACTTC. Looking up the rest from reference TRBV28 and TRBJ2-5 gives the full variable domain: DVKVTQSSRYLVKRTGEKVFLECVQDMDHENMFWYRQDPGLGLRLIYFSYDVKMKEKGDIPEGYSVSREKKERFSLILESASTNQTSMYLCASSWEMRDRGETQYFGPGTRLLVL.

The chain is built from TRBV3-1 and TRBJ2-5, with 7 bases fitting TRBD2. V was pared by 3 bases and J by 5 bases, with 12 bases of the junction left unmatched. Germline lookup yields CDR1 LGHDT and CDR2 YNNKEL (reference sequence). This CDR3 has 16 amino acids. This CDR3 is CASSQEGRGYSETQYF. DNA for the CDR3: TGTGCCAGCAGCCAGGAAGGGCGGGGGTACAGTGAGACCCAGTACTTC.

This clonotype appeared a single time. The chain carries TRBV3-1 and TRBJ2-5; the match to TRBD2 covers 12 bases. J gave up 11 bases and V 4 bases, and 5 bases lay outside the gene matches. CDR3 length: 13 amino acids. Germline V gene lookup returns CDR1 LGHDT and CDR2 YNNKEL (reference sequence). The chain's CDR3 is CASSPRGLAGQYF. In DNA, the CDR3 is TGTGCCAGCAGCCCGCGTGGACTAGCGGGGCAGTACTTC.

V is TRBV6-5 and J is TRBJ2-1; possible D gene TRBD2, 7 bases. This CDR3 is 14 amino acids long. V was shortened by 6 bases and J by 5 bases, with 14 bases between the two germline ends. The V gene's germline CDR1 is MNHEY and CDR2 SVGAGI. The CDR3 nucleotides are TGTGCCAGCAGCCCGGGGGGCGAGGACAATGAGCAGTTCTTC. This gives the protein CASSPGGEDNEQFF.

The V call is TRBV4-1, the J call TRBJ1-1; D not resolved. Trimming cost V 4 bases and J 9 bases, with 24 bases left between them. The germline gives CDR1 MGHRA, CDR2 YSYEKL. The CDR3 loop spans 16 amino acids. CDR3 coding DNA: TGCGCCAGCAGCCGGAGGGAGGCTAGACTCCCGGTAAAAGCTTTCTTT. Encoded protein: CASSRREARLPVKAFF.

The chain uses TRBV29-1 and TRBJ2-5; possible D gene TRBD2, 6 bases. Trimming left V 3 bases short and J 2 bases short, with 13 bases between. The CDR3 is 14 amino acids. The germline V gene has CDR1 SQVTM and CDR2 ANQGSEA. CDR3 in amino acids: CSVDLARTQETQYF. CDR3 coding DNA: TGCAGCGTTGACCTAGCGCGGACTCAAGAGACCCAGTACTTC. Combining the CDR3 with reference TRBV29-1 and TRBJ2-5 gives the whole variable domain SAVISQKPSRDICQRGTSLTIQCQVDSQVTMMFWYRQQPGQSLTLIATANQGSEATYESGFVIDKFPISRPNLTFSTLTVSNMSPEDSSIYLCSVDLARTQETQYFGPGTRLLVL.

The chain couples TRBV12-5 to TRBJ2-5, with D possibly being TRBD2 (6 bases). CDR1 is LGHNT and CDR2 is FRNRAP in the germline V gene. The CDR3 has 12 residues. V lost 7 bases and J lost 3, with 9 bases in between. In DNA, the CDR3 is TGTGCTAGTGCGGGGGATAAAGAGACCCAGTACTTC. Its translation is CASAGDKETQYF.

The sample holds a few counts of this clonotype. The V and J genes are TRBV4-2 and TRBJ2-7, with D perhaps being TRBD1 or TRBD2 (5 bases each). The CDR3 extends over 15 amino acids. From germline, CDR1 is LGHNA and CDR2 YNFKEQ. The ends were cut back, 3 bases at V and 0 bases at J, with 12 bases in the middle. The CDR3 sequence: CASSQGDGSSYEQYF. For the CDR3, the DNA is TGTGCCAGCAGCCAGGGGGACGGTAGCTCCTACGAGCAGTACTTC.

The chain links TRBV12-3 or TRBV12-4 to TRBJ2-5, with 8 bases matching TRBD2. This CDR3 spans 15 amino acids. Losses at the gene ends were 5 bases for V and 4 bases for J; bases not matched to a gene: 9. This CDR3 is CASSRSGGRGETQYF. As DNA, the CDR3 is TGTGCCAGCAGTAGATCGGGGGGGCGCGGAGAGACCCAGTACTTC.

The V call is TRBV5-1, the J call TRBJ2-1; D is tentatively TRBD1 or TRBD2 (6 bases each). V was clipped by 0 bases and J by 5 bases, with 15 bases between them. CDR1 SGHRS and CDR2 YFSETQ come from the germline V gene. There are 16 residues in the CDR3. The chain's CDR3 is CASSLALGGLNNEQFF. CDR3 bases: TGCGCCAGCAGCTTGGCCTTGGGGGGCCTCAACAATGAGCAGTTCTTC.

The chain recombines TRBV14 with TRBJ2-1; 7 bases are a match to TRBD1. V was clipped by 4 bases and J by 15 bases; unmatched bases: 18. This CDR3 has 15 amino acids. The germline gives CDR1 SGHDN, CDR2 FVKESK. CDR3: CASSPPINRGTRWFF. The CDR3 DNA reads TGTGCCAGCAGCCCACCTATTAACAGGGGCACCCGATGGTTCTTC.

A note on this clonotype: At one of its ends the junction is not consistent with the germline gene, which may arise from a read error. The V call is TRBV5-1, the J call TRBJ2-3; 9 bases line up with TRBD1. This CDR3 has 16 residues. Germline values: CDR1 SGHRS, CDR2 YFSETQ. Here the CDR3 reads CASSKGQGTDTDTQYF. CDR3 sequence (DNA): TGCGCTAGCAGCAAAGGACAGGGGACAGACACAGATACGCAGTATTTT.

The count of this clonotype is one. The rearrangement links TRBV20-1 to TRBJ2-3; possibly TRBD2 for D (6 bases). Trimming shortened V by 3 bases and J by 4 bases, and 11 bases separated the two germline ends. Germline assignment: CDR1 DFQATT and CDR2 SNEGSKA (reference sequence). CDR3 length equals 13 residues. The CDR3 is CSASGEVADTQYF. CDR3 nucleotides: TGCAGTGCTAGCGGGGAGGTAGCAGATACGCAGTATTTT.

This clonotype was counted at least ten times. The rearrangement uses TRBV29-1 and TRBJ1-2, with 9 nucleotides matching TRBD1. Trimming removed 3 bases from V and 8 bases from J; junction bases left unmatched: 7. The CDR3 is made up of 13 amino acids. The germline gives CDR1 SQVTM, CDR2 ANQGSEA. In DNA form, the CDR3 reads TGCAGCGTTGAGACCGGGACAGGGTGGGGCTACACCTTC. Its translation is CSVETGTGWGYTF.

This sequence joins TRBV7-8 and TRBJ2-5, with a tentative D call TRBD2 (5 bases). This CDR3 contains 14 residues. Germline V lookup: CDR1 SGHVS, CDR2 FQNEAQ. Trimming removed 3 bases from V and 4 bases from J, with 12 bases in between. The CDR3 bases are TGTGCCAGCAGCTTGCCCGGGGATGGAGAGACCCAGTACTTC. The encoded protein is CASSLPGDGETQYF.

The rearrangement joins TRBV20-1 to TRBJ1-4; D gene unclear. V was pared by 2 bases and J by 0 bases, with 7 bases between. Germline loops: CDR1 DFQATT, CDR2 SNEGSKA (reference sequence). This CDR3 is 14 amino acids long. The CDR3 DNA sequence: TGCAGTGCTAGAAACAGACCAACTAATGAAAAACTGTTTTTT. This translates into CSARNRPTNEKLFF.

This chain uses TRBV25-1 with TRBJ2-5, with D possibly TRBD2 on 5 matching bases. The CDR3 has 15 amino acids. Germline V CDR1 and CDR2: MGHDK, SYGVNS. Trimming pared 5 bases from V and 4 bases from J, leaving 17 bases between. CDR3: CASSQTRVGRETQYF. CDR3 in DNA: TGTGCCAGCAGTCAAACTAGAGTAGGCCGAGAGACCCAGTACTTC.